The 5 T cell receptor beta chains below all came from one sample that was sequenced in a study of cytomegalovirus exposure and HLA in healthy donors. PCR involved 60 Vbeta and 13 Jbeta primers. Some clones are missing from TCRdb's copy, which holds only in-frame ones; the method was immunoSEQ multiplex PCR. The sample contains some 100,000 clones, 80% to 90% of which appear only once. Sequencing input: PBMCs. The receptors stem from a woman aged 18-30 years in good health and CMV-seronegative.

This chain connects TRBV7-9 to TRBJ1-5, with a weak D call TRBD1 (5 bases). Trimming removed 4 bases at V and 9 bases at J, with 10 bases between. The CDR3 extends over 12 amino acids. In germline, CDR1 is SEHNR, CDR2 FQNEAQ (reference sequence). CDR3 coding DNA: TGTGCCAGCAGCTCAATAAGGGGGCCCCAGCATTTT. Its protein is CASSSIRGPQHF.

The chain employs TRBV7-9 and TRBJ2-7; 7 bases map to TRBD2. With 10 bases clipped from V and 2 bases from J, the junction kept 8 bases outside the gene matches. Looked up from germline, CDR1 is SEHNR and CDR2 is FQNEAQ (reference sequence). The CDR3 spans 13 residues. CDR3 DNA sequence: TGTGCCACCTCACCCAGCGGGGCCTACGAGCAGTACTTC. Its protein is CATSPSGAYEQYF.

This chain links TRBV27 with TRBJ2-7; tentative D call: TRBD2 (6 bases). Germline CDR1 reads MNHEY; CDR2 reads SMNVEV (reference sequence). CDR3 size: 16 residues. V lost 5 bases to trimming and J lost 5 bases, with 22 bases between them. CDR3 sequence reads: CASSDPWGEGVDEQYF. CDR3 bases: TGTGCCAGCAGTGATCCGTGGGGGGAAGGGGTCGACGAGCAGTACTTC.

J is TRBJ1-6 and V is TRBV6-4; the D gene is possibly TRBD1 (6 bases). Germline CDR1 and CDR2: MRHNA and SNTAGT. The CDR3 is 13 amino acids. Between the trimmed V and J ends, which lost 4 bases and 5 bases, there was a span of 6 bases. This chain's CDR3 is CASSAGDNSPLHF. DNA of the CDR3: TGTGCCAGCAGTGCAGGGGATAATTCACCCCTCCACTTT.

The chain employs TRBV11-2 and TRBJ2-2; possible D gene TRBD2, 6 bases. Germline V gene data show CDR1 as SGHAT and CDR2 as FQNNGV. The CDR3 is 16 residues long. Between the trimmed V and J ends, which lost 10 bases and 2 bases, there was a span of 20 bases. CDR3 sequence: CANPTNRDLNTGELFF. The CDR3 DNA sequence: TGTGCCAACCCAACTAATCGGGACTTAAACACCGGGGAGCTGTTTTTT.